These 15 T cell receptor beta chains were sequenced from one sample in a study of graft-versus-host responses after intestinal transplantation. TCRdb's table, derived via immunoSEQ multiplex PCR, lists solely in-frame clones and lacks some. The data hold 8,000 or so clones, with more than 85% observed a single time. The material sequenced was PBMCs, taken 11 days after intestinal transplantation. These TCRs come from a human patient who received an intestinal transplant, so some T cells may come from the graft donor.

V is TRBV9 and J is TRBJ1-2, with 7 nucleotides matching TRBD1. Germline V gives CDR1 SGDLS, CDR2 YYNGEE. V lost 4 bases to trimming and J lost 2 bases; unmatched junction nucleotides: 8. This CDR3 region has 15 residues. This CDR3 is CASSPTSTGNYGYTF. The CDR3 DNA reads TGTGCCAGCAGCCCTACCTCGACAGGGAACTATGGCTACACCTTC.

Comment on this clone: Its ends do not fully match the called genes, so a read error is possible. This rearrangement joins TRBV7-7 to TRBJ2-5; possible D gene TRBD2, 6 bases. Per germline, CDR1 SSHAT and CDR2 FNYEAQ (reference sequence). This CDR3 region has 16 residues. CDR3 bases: TGTGCTAGCACCCTAGGGGCTAGCGAGGAACAAGAGACCCAGTACTTC. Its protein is CASTLGASEEQETQYF.

CDR3 in amino acids: CASSQEIGRLNQPQHF. The CDR3 DNA follows: TGCGCCAGCAGCCAAGAGATCGGCAGGTTAAATCAGCCCCAGCATTTT. The gene calls are TRBV4-1 and TRBJ1-5, with no clear D. This CDR3 contains 16 residues. The germline gives CDR1 MGHRA, CDR2 YSYEKL. V shed 0 bases and J shed 4 bases, with 13 bases lying between them.

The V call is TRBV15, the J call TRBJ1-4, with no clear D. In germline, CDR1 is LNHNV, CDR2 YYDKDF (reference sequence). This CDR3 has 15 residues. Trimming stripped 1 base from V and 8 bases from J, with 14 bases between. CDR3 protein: CATSRGTGVKEKLFF. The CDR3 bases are TGTGCCACCAGCAGAGGGACCGGGGTGAAGGAAAAACTGTTTTTT.

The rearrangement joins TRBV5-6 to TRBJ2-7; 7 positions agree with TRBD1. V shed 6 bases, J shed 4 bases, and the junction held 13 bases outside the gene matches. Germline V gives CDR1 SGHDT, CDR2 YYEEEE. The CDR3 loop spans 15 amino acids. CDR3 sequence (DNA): TGTGCCAGCACGGCTAGGGGGACAGAATCGTACGAGCAGTACTTC. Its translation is CASTARGTESYEQYF. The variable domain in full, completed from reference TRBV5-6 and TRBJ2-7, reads DAGVTQSPTHLIKTRGQQVTLRCSPKSGHDTVSWYQQALGQGPQFIFQYYEEEERQRGNFPDRFSGHQFPNYSSELNVNALLLGDSALYLCASTARGTESYEQYFGPGTRLTVT.

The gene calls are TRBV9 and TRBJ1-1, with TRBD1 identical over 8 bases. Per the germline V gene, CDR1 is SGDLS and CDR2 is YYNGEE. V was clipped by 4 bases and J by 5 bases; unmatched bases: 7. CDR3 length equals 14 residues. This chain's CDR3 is CASSPQGARTEAFF. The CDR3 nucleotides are TGTGCCAGCAGCCCTCAGGGGGCACGGACTGAAGCTTTCTTT.

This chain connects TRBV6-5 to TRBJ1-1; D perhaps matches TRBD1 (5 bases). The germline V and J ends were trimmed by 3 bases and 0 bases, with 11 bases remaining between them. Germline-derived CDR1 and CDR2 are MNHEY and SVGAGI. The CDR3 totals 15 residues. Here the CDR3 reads CASSYGGILNTEAFF. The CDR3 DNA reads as TGTGCCAGCAGTTATGGGGGGATCCTGAACACTGAAGCTTTCTTT.

The CDR3 is CASSLGEGGATDTQYF. In nucleotides, the CDR3 is TGCGCCAGCAGCCTCGGGGAGGGGGGCGCGACAGATACGCAGTATTTT. This chain links TRBV5-1 with TRBJ2-3; D may be TRBD2 (7 bases). Trimming took 4 bases from V and 3 from J, leaving 18 bases between them. The CDR3 has 16 residues. Germline V gene data show CDR1 as SGHRS and CDR2 as YFSETQ. The entire variable domain, with the rest obtained from reference TRBV5-1 and TRBJ2-3, is as follows: KAGVTQTPRYLIKTRGQQVTLSCSPISGHRSVSWYQQTPGQGLQFLFEYFSETQRNKGNFPGRFSGRQFSNSRSEMNVSTLELGDSALYLCASSLGEGGATDTQYFGPGTRLTVL.

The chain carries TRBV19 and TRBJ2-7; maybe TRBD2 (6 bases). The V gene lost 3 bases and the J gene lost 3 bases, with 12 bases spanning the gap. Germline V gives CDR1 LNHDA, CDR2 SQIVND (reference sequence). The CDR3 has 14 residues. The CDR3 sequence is CASSMGLENYEQYF. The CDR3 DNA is TGTGCCAGTAGTATGGGACTCGAGAACTACGAGCAGTACTTC.

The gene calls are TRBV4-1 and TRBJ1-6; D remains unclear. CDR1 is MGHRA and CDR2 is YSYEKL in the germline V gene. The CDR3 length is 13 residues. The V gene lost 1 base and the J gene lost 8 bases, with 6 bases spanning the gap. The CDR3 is CASSQAQDSPLHF. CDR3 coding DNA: TGCGCCAGCAGCCAAGCCCAGGATTCACCCCTCCACTTT.

The CDR3 sequence is CASSQDTEGYGYTF. The CDR3, as DNA: TGCGCCAGCAGCCAAGATACGGAGGGATATGGCTACACCTTC. V is TRBV4-3 and J is TRBJ1-2; no clear D gene. CDR3 length equals 14 residues. The germline V gene encodes CDR1 LGHNA and CDR2 YSLEER. V was clipped by 0 bases and J by 5 bases, with 10 bases between them.

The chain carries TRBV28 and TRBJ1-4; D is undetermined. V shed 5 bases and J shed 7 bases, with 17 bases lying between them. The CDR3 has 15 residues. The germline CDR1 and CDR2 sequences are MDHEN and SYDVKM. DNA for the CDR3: TGTGCCAGCAGTCTCTCCGACAAATCCCGTGAAAAACTGTTTTTT. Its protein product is CASSLSDKSREKLFF.

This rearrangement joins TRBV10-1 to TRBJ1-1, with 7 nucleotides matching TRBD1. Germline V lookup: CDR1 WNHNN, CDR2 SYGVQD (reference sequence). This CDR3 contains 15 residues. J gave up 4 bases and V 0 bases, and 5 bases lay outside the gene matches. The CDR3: CASSESQGVGTEAFF. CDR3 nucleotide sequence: TGCGCCAGCAGTGAGTCTCAGGGGGTCGGCACTGAAGCTTTCTTT.

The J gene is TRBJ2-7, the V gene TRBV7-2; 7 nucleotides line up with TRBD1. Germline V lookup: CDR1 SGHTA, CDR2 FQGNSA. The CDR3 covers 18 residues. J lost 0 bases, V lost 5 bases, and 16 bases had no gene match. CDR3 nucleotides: TGTGCCAGCAGCGGCTTGGGGTTGGGGACAGCCGACTCCTACGAGCAGTACTTC. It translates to CASSGLGLGTADSYEQYF.

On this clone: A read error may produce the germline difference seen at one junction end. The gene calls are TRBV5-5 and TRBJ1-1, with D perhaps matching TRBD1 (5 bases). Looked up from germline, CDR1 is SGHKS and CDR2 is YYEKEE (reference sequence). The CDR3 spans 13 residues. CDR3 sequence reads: CASSLGLNTEAFF. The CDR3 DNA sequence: TGTGCCAGCAGTTTGGGGCTGAACACTGAAGCTTTCTTT.